This T cell receptor (beta chain) comes out of a study of beta chain features in type 1 diabetes. This clone appeared a few times. cDNA synthesis used the whole RNA isolate, giving expressed TCRB sequences. Here immunoSEQ multiplex PCR was the method, and the copy in TCRdb shows in-frame clones only, minus some. The sample lists under 450,000 clones, approximately 16% occurring once. Sequencing was performed on naive CD4+ T cells from blood. This receptor was identified in a woman in her late teens or twenties in good health.

The CDR3 sequence: CSVEVRGGAGANVLTF. CDR3 nucleotide sequence: TGCAGCGTTGAAGTGCGGGGGGGCGCTGGGGCCAACGTCCTGACTTTC. V and J are TRBV29-1 and TRBJ2-6; 9 bases align to TRBD2. V shed 1 base and J 2 bases; nucleotides not matched to a gene: 3. Germline assignment: CDR1 SQVTM and CDR2 ANQGSEA. There are 16 residues in the CDR3.